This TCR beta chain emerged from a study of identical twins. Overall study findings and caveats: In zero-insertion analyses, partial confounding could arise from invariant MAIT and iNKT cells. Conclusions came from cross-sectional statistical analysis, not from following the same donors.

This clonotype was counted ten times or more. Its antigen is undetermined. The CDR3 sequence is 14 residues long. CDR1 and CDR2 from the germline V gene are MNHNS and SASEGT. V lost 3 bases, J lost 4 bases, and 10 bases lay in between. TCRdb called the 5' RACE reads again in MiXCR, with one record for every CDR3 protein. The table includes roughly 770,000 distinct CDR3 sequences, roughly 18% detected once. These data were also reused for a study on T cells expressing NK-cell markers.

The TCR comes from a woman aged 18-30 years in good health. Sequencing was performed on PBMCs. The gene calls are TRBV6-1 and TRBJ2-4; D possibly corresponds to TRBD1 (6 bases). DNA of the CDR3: TGTGCCAGCAGTGACACAGGGCGGAAAAACATTCAGTACTTC. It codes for CASSDTGRKNIQYF.